This T cell receptor beta chain originates from a study of blood T cell repertoires in COVID-19. One Seattle source followed patients from active infection through their disease course. Per the study methods: Estimation of nucleated cell counts was performed using reference gene primer amplification. Generated by immunoSEQ multiplex PCR, the TCRdb table keeps only in-frame clones and is missing some. The V and J calls and clone size were taken over from that table, and D and trimming were inferred from the DNA. The sample holds roughly 200,000 clones; 82% are singletons and the top ten take roughly 8.2%. Germline CDR1 is MNHEY and CDR2 is SMNVEV (reference sequence). Trimming pared 5 bases from V and 3 bases from J, leaving 11 bases between. CDR3 size: 14 residues.

The source is a woman aged 80 or over with COVID-19, enrolled during active disease. Sample: peripheral blood. J is TRBJ1-5 and V is TRBV27; D is perhaps TRBD1 (6 bases). The CDR3 loop is CASSPQGTNQPQHF. The DNA of the CDR3 is TGTGCCAGCAGTCCCCAGGGGACCAATCAGCCCCAGCATTTT.